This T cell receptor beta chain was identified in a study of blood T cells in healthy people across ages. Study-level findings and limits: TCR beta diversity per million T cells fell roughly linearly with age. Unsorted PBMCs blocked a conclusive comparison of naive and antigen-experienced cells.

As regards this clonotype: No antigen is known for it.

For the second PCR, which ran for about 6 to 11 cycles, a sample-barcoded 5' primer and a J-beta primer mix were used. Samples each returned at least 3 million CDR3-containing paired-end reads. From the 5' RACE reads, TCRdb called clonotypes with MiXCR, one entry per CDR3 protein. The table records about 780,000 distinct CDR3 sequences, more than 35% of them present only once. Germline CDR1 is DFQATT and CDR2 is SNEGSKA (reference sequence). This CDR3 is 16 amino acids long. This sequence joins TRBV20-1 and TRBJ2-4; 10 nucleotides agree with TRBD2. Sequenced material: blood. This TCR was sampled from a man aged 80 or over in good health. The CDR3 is CSLARGLAGVRNEQYF. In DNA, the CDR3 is TGCAGCTTGGCTAGGGGGCTAGCGGGAGTAAGGAATGAGCAGTACTTC.